This T cell receptor (beta chain) appears in the sequencing data of a study of human thymus T cells. General study findings and limits: Repertoires from thymus and blood appeared to show biased V and J gene usage.

As regards this clone: Its antigen is unidentified.

The protocol was immunoSEQ multiplex PCR, while the TCRdb copy is restricted to in-frame clones and leaves out a portion. Of 45,000 to 50,000 clones listed, approximately 95% were seen once; the top ten hold over 0.15%. Germline V gives CDR1 MNHNS, CDR2 SASEGT. CDR3 length: 12 amino acids. V was cut by 5 bases and J by 7 bases, with 9 bases left in between. Samples came from healthy Finnish infants during open corrective cardiac surgery. Only four of the eight donors provided an approximately 0.45-1 mL blood sample. This clonotype originated in a girl less than two years old with a congenital heart defect but otherwise immunologically healthy. The V call is TRBV6-1, the J call TRBJ1-3, with D hard to call. The specimen was blood. CDR3 nucleotides: TGTGCCAGCAGTTTATCAGGCAACACCATATATTTT. The encoded protein is CASSLSGNTIYF.